Listed below are T cell receptor beta chains from one sample, sequenced in a study of spatial heterogeneity in lung cancer. TCRdb fed the 5' RACE reads into MiXCR, producing one record per CDR3 protein. The sample lists about 23,000 distinct CDR3 sequences, 3% to 3.5% occurring once. The source material was PBMCs, sampled at surgery. The receptors were sampled from a female donor with early-stage non-small cell lung cancer. The CDR3 runs from the conserved cysteine through the conserved F or W. The D gene is left open where the match is weak. A row's size may be missing; if present it is once, few, many or a size class.

>TRBV19|-|many|TRBJ2-1
TGTGCCAGTAGTATTTCCGGGCGCAGCTCCTACAATGAGCAGTTCTTC
CASSISGRSSYNEQFF
>TRBV27|TRBD1|many|TRBJ1-1
TGTGCCAGCAGCAGGGGGCGGGCGTACACTGAAGCTTTCTTT
CASSRGRAYTEAFF
>TRBV3-1|TRBD2|many|TRBJ2-2
TGTGCCAGCAGCCAAGATAGCGGGAGGGGCACCGGGGAGCTGTTTTTT
CASSQDSGRGTGELFF
>TRBV9|TRBD1|many|TRBJ2-7
TGTGCCAGCAGCATTCGGGACAGCCTTGACGAGCAGTACTTC
CASSIRDSLDEQYF
>TRBV28|TRBD2|many|TRBJ2-7
TGTGCCAGCAGTCCCTTCCCGACTAGCGGAAGCTACGAGCAGTACTTC
CASSPFPTSGSYEQYF
>TRBV12-3/TRBV12-4|TRBD2|many|TRBJ2-7
TGTGCCAGCAGTTGGGCTAGCGGGACCTACGAGCAGTACTTC
CASSWASGTYEQYF
>TRBV11-2|TRBD1|many|TRBJ1-5
TGTGCCAGCAGCCCTAGCCAGGGGGATCAGCCCCAGCATTTT
CASSPSQGDQPQHF
>TRBV9|TRBD1|many|TRBJ1-5
TGTGCCAGCAGCCCGGGACAGGGACGGCAGCCCCAGCATTTT
CASSPGQGRQPQHF
>TRBV7-9|-|many|TRBJ2-7
TGTGCCAGCAGCCGGACGGCCTCCTACGAGCAGTACTTC
CASSRTASYEQYF
>TRBV9|-|few|TRBJ2-1
TGTGCCAGCAGCGAGGACTACGATGAGCAGTTCTTC
CASSEDYDEQFF
>TRBV21-1|-|many|TRBJ2-5
TGTGCCAGCAGCAAACTGCATCGCCTAGCGAAAGAGACCCAGTACTTC
CASSKLHRLAKETQYF
>TRBV28|-|many|TRBJ1-5
TGTGCCAGCATCGGGGGTCATAGCAATCAGCCCCAGCATTTT
CASIGGHSNQPQHF
>TRBV3-1|-|many|TRBJ2-3
TGTGCCAGCAGCCGCCCCCTTTATGAGGAAGGCACAGATACGCAGTATTTT
CASSRPLYEEGTDTQYF
>TRBV18|-|many|TRBJ1-5
TGTGCCAGCTCACAAGCGGATTATAGCAATCAGCCCCAGCATTTT
CASSQADYSNQPQHF
>TRBV3-1|TRBD2|many|TRBJ2-3
TGTGCCAGCAGCGGCGATACCTGGACTAGCGGTGATGCAGATACGCAGTATTTT
CASSGDTWTSGDADTQYF
>TRBV19|-|many|TRBJ1-5
TGTGCCAGTAGTATAGACCCGTCTCTCAATCAGCCCCAGCATTTT
CASSIDPSLNQPQHF
>TRBV6-7|TRBD1|many|TRBJ1-2
TGTGCCAGCAGACCTACTCGACAGGGGATGCGCTATGGCTACACCTTC
CASRPTRQGMRYGYTF
>TRBV7-2|-|many|TRBJ2-2
TGTGCCAGCAGCTTAGCGCGATCCGGGGAGCTGTTTTTT
CASSLARSGELFF
>TRBV7-2|TRBD2|many|TRBJ2-2
TGTGCCAGCAGCTTAGCGGGAGGGCCCACCGGGGAGCTGTTTTTT
CASSLAGGPTGELFF
>TRBV28|TRBD1|many|TRBJ1-2
TGTGCCAGCAGTGGGACAGGGGGAGGGTATGGCTACACCTTC
CASSGTGGGYGYTF
>TRBV20-1|-|many|TRBJ1-5
TGCAGTGCGGGGGACATCCTAGGGGTTAGCAATCAGCCCCAGCATTTT
CSAGDILGVSNQPQHF
>TRBV29-1|-|medium-sized|TRBJ2-3
TGCAGCGTTGTCCGGCGGGGCACAGATACGCAGTATTTT
CSVVRRGTDTQYF
>TRBV21-1|-|many|TRBJ2-3
TGTGCCAGCAGCAAATCTGGGCAGGGACGCACAGATACGCAGTATTTT
CASSKSGQGRTDTQYF
>TRBV2|-|many|TRBJ1-2
TGTGCCAGCAAAGGGACCAACATGGGGGGCTACACCTTC
CASKGTNMGGYTF
>TRBV9|TRBD2|many|TRBJ2-1
TGTGCCAGCAGCGATACGGACGGGACTAGCGGTTACAATGAGCAGTTCTTC
CASSDTDGTSGYNEQFF
>TRBV5-1|TRBD2|many|TRBJ2-5
TGCGCCAGCAGCTGGGGACTAGCGGGACAAGAGACCCAGTACTTC
CASSWGLAGQETQYF
>TRBV20-1|TRBD1|few|TRBJ1-4
TGCAGTGCTAGTACCCCGGGACAGGGATATGAAAAACTGTTTTTT
CSASTPGQGYEKLFF
>TRBV29-1|-|many|TRBJ2-3
TGCAGCGTGGGAACAGGGCGCCCAGATACGCAGTATTTT
CSVGTGRPDTQYF
>TRBV7-9|TRBD1|-|TRBJ2-1
TGTGCCAGCAGCTTATTCACAGGGGATCACAATGAGCAGTTCTTC
CASSLFTGDHNEQFF
>TRBV28|TRBD2|many|TRBJ2-7
TGTGCCAGCAGTCACGGCGGGAGTGTGGGCTACGAGCAGTACTTC
CASSHGGSVGYEQYF
>TRBV2|-|many|TRBJ2-5
TGTGCCAGCAGCGAACTAGGGGGCCAAGAGACCCAGTACTTC
CASSELGGQETQYF
>TRBV30|-|many|TRBJ2-1
TGTGCCTCGACGCGGGGAGGCCTGTTCTTC
CASTRGGLFF
>TRBV19|TRBD2|many|TRBJ2-1
TGTGCCAGTAGTATTTTCGGCGGGAGGGCCAACAATGAGCAGTTCTTC
CASSIFGGRANNEQFF
>TRBV9|TRBD2|many|TRBJ2-1
TGTGCCAGCAGCAACAATGGCGGGAGGAATGAGCAGTTCTTC
CASSNNGGRNEQFF
>TRBV3-1|TRBD1|many|TRBJ1-6
TGTGCCAGCAGCCGCGGACAGGATAATTCACCCCTCCACTTT
CASSRGQDNSPLHF
>TRBV6-6|-|many|TRBJ1-3
TGTGCCAGCAGTTACGACGGAAACACCATATATTTT
CASSYDGNTIYF
>TRBV27|TRBD2|many|TRBJ2-7
TGTGCCAGCAGTCCACCGGGACTAGCGACACCCTACGAGCAGTACTTC
CASSPPGLATPYEQYF
>TRBV9|-|many|TRBJ2-3
TGTGCCAGCAGCGCCCTGGGGGTTGCAGATACGCAGTATTTT
CASSALGVADTQYF
>TRBV18|-|many|TRBJ1-1
TGTGCCAGCTCACGGGACACACACACTGAAGCTTTCTTT
CASSRDTHTEAFF
>TRBV20-1|-|many|TRBJ2-2
TGCAGTGCGCGAACCGGACACCTCGGCGGGGAGCTGTTTTTT
CSARTGHLGGELFF
>TRBV7-6|-|few|TRBJ1-4
TGTGCCAGCAGCTTAGGGACGGCTGAAAAACTGTTTTTT
CASSLGTAEKLFF
>TRBV5-1|-|many|TRBJ2-5
TGCGCCAGCAGCTCAGGACTGCTCAACCGAGAGACCCAGTACTTC
CASSSGLLNRETQYF
>TRBV7-9|-|many|TRBJ2-7
TGTGCCAGCAGCCATCAGACAGTATCCTCCTACGAGCAGTACTTC
CASSHQTVSSYEQYF
>TRBV20-1|TRBD2|many|TRBJ2-1
TGCAGTGCTAGAGATCTAGCGGGGACCTACAATGAGCAGTTCTTC
CSARDLAGTYNEQFF
>TRBV4-1|TRBD2|many|TRBJ2-1
TGCGCCAGCAGCCACGTAGCGGGACCCTCCTACAATGAGCAGTTCTTC
CASSHVAGPSYNEQFF
>TRBV9|TRBD1|many|TRBJ2-2
TGTGCCAGCAGCGTACCACAGGGGGGAACCGGGGAGCTGTTTTTT
CASSVPQGGTGELFF
>TRBV10-2|TRBD1|many|TRBJ1-5
TGCGCCAGCGGGACAGGGAATCAGCCCCAGCATTTT
CASGTGNQPQHF
>TRBV12-3/TRBV12-4|-|few|TRBJ2-2
TGTGCCAGCAGTTTACGGGCGGGCGGGGAGCTGTTTTTT
CASSLRAGGELFF
>TRBV7-7|-|many|TRBJ2-1
TGTGCCAGCAGCTTATCTGGTGTCAATGAGCAGTTCTTC
CASSLSGVNEQFF
>TRBV6-6|-|many|TRBJ2-7
TGTGCCAGCAATATACAGGAAAGCTCCTACGAGCAGTACTTC
CASNIQESSYEQYF
>TRBV30|TRBD2|many|TRBJ2-1
TGTGCCTGGAGTTGGGGGAGGGATGAGCAGTTCTTC
CAWSWGRDEQFF
>TRBV18|-|many|TRBJ1-2
TGTGCCAGCTCACCAAATAGGGCAGCCGTCCATGGCTACACCTTC
CASSPNRAAVHGYTF
>TRBV19|-|many|TRBJ1-5
TGTGCCAGTAGTAGTTCCCTCGGGGGCAATCAGCCCCAGCATTTT
CASSSSLGGNQPQHF
>TRBV7-9|-|-|TRBJ1-3
TGTGCCAGCAGCTTAGTTGACTCTGGAAACACCATATATTTT
CASSLVDSGNTIYF
>TRBV23-1|-|many|TRBJ2-7
TGCGCCAGCAGGGGTTCCGAGCAGTACTTC
CASRGSEQYF
>TRBV12-3/TRBV12-4|-|many|TRBJ2-5
TGTGCCAGCAGTTCTAGTGGCGAAGAGACCCAGTACTTC
CASSSSGEETQYF
>TRBV5-1|-|many|TRBJ2-1
TGCGCCAGCAGCTACGGTTGGAGGTTCGATGAGCAGTTCTTC
CASSYGWRFDEQFF
>TRBV28|TRBD1|many|TRBJ1-2
TGTGCCAGCAGTTTAATGACAGGGGACTATGGCTACACCTTC
CASSLMTGDYGYTF
>TRBV28|-|many|TRBJ1-2
TGTGCCAGCAGTTTCACGGGGGGCGTGGGCTACACCTTC
CASSFTGGVGYTF